This T cell receptor beta chain was sequenced in a study of T cells after yellow fever vaccination. Whole-study findings and limits: Some clonotypes were seen in both the CD4 and the CD8 compartments. These made up a small share and likely arose from convergent recombination. On re-exposure, the response was weaker but peaked faster, at day 5 versus 15. Once the booster was given, most primary-vaccination clones reappeared, at approximately 97% for CD4 and over 70% for CD8.

A universal primer site and UMIs were added as TCR cDNA was made by 5'RACE template switching. TCRdb re-called the 5' RACE reads with MiXCR, one entry per CDR3 protein. The sample shows approximately 160,000 distinct CDR3 sequences, roughly 6.2% of them seen only once. The CDR3 runs 11 residues. Trimming took off 4 bases at V and 11 bases at J, with 11 bases between the two ends. Germline CDR1 and CDR2: GTSNPN and SVGIG (reference sequence). This clonotype has just a few counts. Its antigen is unidentified. The rearrangement links TRBV30 to TRBJ1-4; no definite D call. This clonotype was sampled from a man between 18 and 35 years old who received the YFV17D yellow fever vaccine. The sequenced sample was CD4+ T cells sorted from PBMCs, obtained on the day of the first yellow fever vaccination. The CDR3 loop is CAWTLGGKLFF. The CDR3 DNA reads TGTGCCTGGACCCTCGGAGGTAAACTGTTTTTT.